These 6 T cell receptor beta chains came from one sample sequenced in a study of post-analysis software for immune sequencing data. Findings of the study overall: Compared with controls, patients had more of about 5 TRBV segments, including TRBV5-6, TRBV5-1 and TRBV20-1.

The antigens for these receptors are not known. TCR beta cDNA libraries had unique molecular identifiers. TCRdb reprocessed the PCR reads with MiXCR, giving one entry per CDR3 protein. The sample holds about 540,000 distinct CDR3 sequences; roughly 34% are singletons and the top ten take around 6%. Sequenced input: blood. These receptors were collected from a girl aged 2-17 years with multiple sclerosis.

The J gene is TRBJ1-5, the V gene TRBV12-3 or TRBV12-4; D is perhaps TRBD1 (6 bases). CDR3 length: 15 residues. V lost 3 bases and J lost 5, with 14 bases in between. The CDR3 loop is CASSLGRGGDQPQHF. Here the CDR3 DNA reads TGTGCCAGCAGTTTGGGCAGGGGTGGGGATCAGCCCCAGCATTTT.

The rearrangement joins TRBV5-6 to TRBJ2-1; D remains unclear. The germline V and J ends were trimmed by 2 bases and 10 bases, with 10 bases remaining between them. The CDR3 has 12 residues. Germline lookup yields CDR1 SGHDT and CDR2 YYEEEE. CDR3 in DNA: TGTGCCAGCAGCTTTGCGTGGGGAGAGCAGTTCTTC. Protein: CASSFAWGEQFF.

The chain carries TRBV14 and TRBJ1-1, with 9 bases lining up with TRBD1. The CDR3 is 16 amino acids. CDR1 and CDR2 (germline): SGHDN, FVKESK. V dropped 3 bases and J dropped 2; count of bases not matched to a gene: 7. The CDR3 here is CASSQRQGVLNTEAFF. The CDR3 nucleotides read TGTGCCAGCAGCCAGAGACAGGGGGTGTTAAACACTGAAGCTTTCTTT.

The chain recombines TRBV20-1 with TRBJ2-2; D remains ambiguous. Between the trimmed V and J ends, which lost 2 bases and 6 bases, there was a span of 7 bases. The CDR3 spans 12 residues. Germline loops: CDR1 DFQATT, CDR2 SNEGSKA (reference sequence). The CDR3 loop reads CSARRVAGELFF. In DNA, the CDR3 is TGCAGTGCTAGACGGGTGGCCGGGGAGCTGTTTTTT.

In its sample, this clonotype was seen a few times. This chain joins TRBV20-1 and TRBJ2-5; TRBD1 matches at 8 bases. CDR1 and CDR2 from the germline V gene are DFQATT and SNEGSKA (reference sequence). The CDR3 consists of 17 residues. After removal of 6 bases from V and 0 bases from J, the junction contained 15 bases not matched to a gene. In DNA form, the CDR3 reads TGCAGTGCCCACGGACAGGGCAGGCGCTGGGACCAAGAGACCCAGTACTTC. Translation: CSAHGQGRRWDQETQYF.

Concerning this clonotype itself: One end of the junction varies from germline; a read error may be responsible. The chain combines TRBV5-5 with TRBJ2-5; unclear D gene. The CDR3 sequence is 14 residues long. Germline V gene lookup returns CDR1 SGHKS and CDR2 YYEKEE (reference sequence). This CDR3 is CASSSGDLQGTQYF. CDR3 bases: TGTGCCAGCAGCAGTGGGGATCTACAAGGGACCCAGTACTTC.